The entry below describes one TCR beta chain. The sample is drawn from a study of T-cell memory formation after mild COVID-19. Study information: TCR clusters mostly belonged to single donors.

The CDR3 totals 14 residues. V dropped 5 bases and J dropped 8; count of bases not matched to a gene: 6. Germline CDR1 and CDR2: SEHNR and FQNEAQ (reference sequence). MiXCR, applied by TCRdb to the 5' RACE reads, yields one record per CDR3 protein. The table includes about 250,000 distinct CDR3 sequences, roughly 18% detected once. The source is a man aged 18 to 30 who had mild COVID-19 (a few samples of this study predate the infection). Cell type and time point are not known. The J gene is TRBJ1-4, the V gene TRBV7-9; TRBD1 aligns across 9 bases. Sequencing input: PBMCs or a T cell subset sorted from them (not recorded which). CDR3 nucleotides: TGTGCCAGCAGCAACTGGGACAGGGCGGAAAAACTGTTTTTT. Protein sequence: CASSNWDRAEKLFF.